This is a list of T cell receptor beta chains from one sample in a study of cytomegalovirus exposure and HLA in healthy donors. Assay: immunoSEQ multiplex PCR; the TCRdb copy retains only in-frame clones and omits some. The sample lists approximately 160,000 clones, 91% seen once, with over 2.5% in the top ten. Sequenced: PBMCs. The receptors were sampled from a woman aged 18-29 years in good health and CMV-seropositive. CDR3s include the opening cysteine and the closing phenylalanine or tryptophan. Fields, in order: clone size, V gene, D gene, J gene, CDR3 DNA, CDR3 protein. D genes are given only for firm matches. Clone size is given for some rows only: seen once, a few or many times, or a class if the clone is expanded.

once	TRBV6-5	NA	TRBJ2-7	TGTGCCAGCAGTTACTCCCTTGTGGAGGGGACCTACGAGCAGTACTTC	CASSYSLVEGTYEQYF
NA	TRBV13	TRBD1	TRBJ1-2	TGTGCCAGCAGCTTAGGCCTGGGACAGGGTTTTCGGGGCTACACCTTC	CASSLGLGQGFRGYTF
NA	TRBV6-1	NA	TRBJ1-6	TGTGCCAGCAGTGAATGGCCCGGGGGGCGGGATAATTCACCCCTCCACTTT	CASSEWPGGRDNSPLHF
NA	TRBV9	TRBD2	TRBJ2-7	TGTGCCAGCAGCGTAGGTGTACTAGCGCTCTACGAGCAGTACTTC	CASSVGVLALYEQYF
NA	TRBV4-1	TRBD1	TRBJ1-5	TGCGCCAGCAGCCGGACAGGGTTTGAGGGCAATCAGCCCCAGCATTTT	CASSRTGFEGNQPQHF
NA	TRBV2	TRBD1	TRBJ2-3	TGTGCCAGCAGCCTCCGGGACAGGAGGCAAGATACGCAGTATTTT	CASSLRDRRQDTQYF
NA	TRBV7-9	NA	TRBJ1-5	TGTGCCAGCAGCTTAGGACAGAGCTATCAGCCCCAGCATTTT	CASSLGQSYQPQHF
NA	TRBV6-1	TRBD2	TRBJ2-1	TGTGCCAGCAGTGAATTCGCCGGGGGGGGTGTTGGTGAGCAGTTCTTC	CASSEFAGGGVGEQFF
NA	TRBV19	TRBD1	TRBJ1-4	TGTGCCAGTTTGGACAGGGGGGCTAATAATGAAAAACTGTTTTTT	CASLDRGANNEKLFF
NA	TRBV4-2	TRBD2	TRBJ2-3	TGTGCCAGCAGCCAGGGACTACCGCAGTATTTT	CASSQGLPQYF
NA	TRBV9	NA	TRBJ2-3	TGTGCCAGCAGCGTAGAGGGAGCGAAGGGAGATACGCAGTATTTT	CASSVEGAKGDTQYF
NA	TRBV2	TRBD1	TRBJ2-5	TGTGCCAGCAGTTATGGACAGGGGTTGCGGGAGACCCAGTACTTC	CASSYGQGLRETQYF
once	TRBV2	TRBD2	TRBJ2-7	TGTGCCAGCAGGACACTAGCGGGAGAAACCTACGAGCAGTACTTC	CASRTLAGETYEQYF
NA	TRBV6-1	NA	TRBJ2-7	TGTGCCAGCAGTGAAGAACGGGCCTACGAGCAGTACTTC	CASSEERAYEQYF
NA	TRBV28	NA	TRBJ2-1	TGTGCCAGCTCTGTGGGGGGTATGAATGAGCAGTTCTTC	CASSVGGMNEQFF
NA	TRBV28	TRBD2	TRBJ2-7	TGTGCCAGCAGTCCAGTGACTAGCGGGACTCCCTACGAGCAGTACTTC	CASSPVTSGTPYEQYF
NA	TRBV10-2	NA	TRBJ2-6	TGCGCCAGCACCACTAGCTCTGGGGCCAACGTCCTGACTTTC	CASTTSSGANVLTF
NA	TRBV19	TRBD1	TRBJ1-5	TGTGCCAGTAAAAGAGGGGACAGGGGGAACAATCAGCCCCAGCATTTT	CASKRGDRGNNQPQHF
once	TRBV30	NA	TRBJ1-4	TGTGCCTGGAGCATAGCCCATAATGAAAAACTGTTTTTT	CAWSIAHNEKLFF
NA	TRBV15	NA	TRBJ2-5	TGTGCCACCAGCAGACCTAGTGGGGCCTCGTACCAAGAGACCCAGTACTTC	CATSRPSGASYQETQYF
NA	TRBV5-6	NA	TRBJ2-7	TGTGCCAGCAGCTTAGGGGTTGGTCGGCCCGCCATGGGGCAGTACTTC	CASSLGVGRPAMGQYF
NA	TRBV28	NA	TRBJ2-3	TGTGCCAGTAACCTGGACAGTACAGATACGCAGTATTTT	CASNLDSTDTQYF
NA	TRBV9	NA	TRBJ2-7	TGTGCCAGCAGCGTAGGAGCCGAATCCTACGAGCAGTACTTC	CASSVGAESYEQYF
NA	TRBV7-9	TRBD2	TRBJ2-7	TGTGCCAGCAGCCCTTCCGGGAGGGGTAGTGAGCAGTACTTC	CASSPSGRGSEQYF
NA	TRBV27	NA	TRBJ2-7	TGTGCCAGCAGCCCCCTTGTGGGGGCTAGGGACGAGCAGTACTTC	CASSPLVGARDEQYF
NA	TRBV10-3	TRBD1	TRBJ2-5	TGTGCCATCAGCCGACAGGGGCAAGAGACCCAGTACTTC	CAISRQGQETQYF
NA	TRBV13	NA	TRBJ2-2	TGTGCCAGCAGCTTCAACCCAGAGGCCGGGGAGCTGTTTTTT	CASSFNPEAGELFF
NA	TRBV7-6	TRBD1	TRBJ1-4	TGTGCCAGCAGCTTAGGACAGGGGGGCCCAACTAATGAAAAACTGTTTTTT	CASSLGQGGPTNEKLFF
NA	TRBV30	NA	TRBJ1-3	TGTGCCTGGATGGCGGATCGAGCTGGAAACACCATATATTTT	CAWMADRAGNTIYF
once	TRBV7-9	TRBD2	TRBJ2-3	TGTGCCAGCAGCCCCTGGGTGCGGGGGGTCACAGATACGCAGTATTTT	CASSPWVRGVTDTQYF
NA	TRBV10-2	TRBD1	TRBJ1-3	TGCGCCAGCATGACGAGGGACAGGGGCCCTGGAAACACCATATATTTT	CASMTRDRGPGNTIYF
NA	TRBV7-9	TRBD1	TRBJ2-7	TGTGCCAGCAGCCCCCTAGGACAGGGGAGCTCCTACGAGCAGTACTTC	CASSPLGQGSSYEQYF
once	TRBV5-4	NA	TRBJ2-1	TGTGCCAGCAGCTCCGGTGAAAGCTCCTACAATGAGCAGTTCTTC	CASSSGESSYNEQFF
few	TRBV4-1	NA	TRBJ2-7	TGCGCCAGCAGCCAAGGTTTTTCAGGAGGCGAGCAGTACTTC	CASSQGFSGGEQYF
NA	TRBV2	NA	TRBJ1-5	TGTGCCAGCAGGCGAGACAGTAGCAATCAGCCCCAGCATTTT	CASRRDSSNQPQHF
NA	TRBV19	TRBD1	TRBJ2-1	TGTGCCATAGGGACAGGGCGTTACAATGAGCAGTTCTTC	CAIGTGRYNEQFF
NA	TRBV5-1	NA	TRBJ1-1	TGCGCCAGCAGCCATAGGACAGCGAACACTGAAGCTTTCTTT	CASSHRTANTEAFF
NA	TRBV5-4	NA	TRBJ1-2	TGTGCCAGCAGCTTGGACGGGGGGCCTAACTATGGCTACACCTTC	CASSLDGGPNYGYTF
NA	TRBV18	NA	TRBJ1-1	TGTGCCAGCTCACCCGGACCGGGGGCTGAAGCTTTCTTT	CASSPGPGAEAFF
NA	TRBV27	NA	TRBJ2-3	TGTGCCAGCAGTTTAGACGGGAGAGGCGATACGCAGTATTTT	CASSLDGRGDTQYF
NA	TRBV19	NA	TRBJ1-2	TGTGCCAGTAGTATTCAGTCGCGCCGGGTGGGCTACACCTTC	CASSIQSRRVGYTF
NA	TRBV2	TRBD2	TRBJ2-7	TGTGCCAGTGGCGGGAGTTTCGACGAGCAGTACTTC	CASGGSFDEQYF
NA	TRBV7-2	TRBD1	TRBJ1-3	TGTGCCAGCAGCGCGACAGGGACTGGAAACACCATATATTTT	CASSATGTGNTIYF